This TCR beta chain came from a study of identical twins. The CDR3 runs 18 residues. V trimming: 8 bases; J trimming: 3 bases; junction bases outside the gene matches: 15. In germline, CDR1 is SQVTM, CDR2 ANQGSEA. Of note for this clonotype: With a much larger clone just one base away, this may be a read error.

Using its own MiXCR run on the 5' RACE reads, TCRdb lists one record per CDR3 protein. The top ten clones hold 0.25% to 0.3% of a sample with 1.5 million to 2 million distinct CDR3 sequences, 25% to 35% of them seen once. This receptor was obtained from a newborn girl in good health. The sample was cord blood. The chain joins TRBV29-1 to TRBJ2-3; 15 bases fit TRBD2. The DNA of the CDR3 is TGCAGCATTTGGGGACTAGCGGGAGGTCCGGGAAGAACAGATACGCAGTATTTT. This translates into CSIWGLAGGPGRTDTQYF.